These T cell receptor beta chains were read from a single sample in a study of T cell clonotyping in hematopoietic cell transplantation. The method was immunoSEQ multiplex PCR; TCRdb's version includes in-frame clones alone and lacks a portion of them. The sample has about 10,000 clones; about 54% are singletons. The sample consisted of peripheral blood mononuclear cells, taken 100 days after allogeneic stem cell transplant. The receptors originated from a female patient aged 50-65 years who had an allogeneic stem cell transplant from an unrelated donor, so the T cells may come from the graft donor. Some clones in this sample may be carry-over from other donors' samples. Both conserved end residues are part of each CDR3. Fields, in order: clone size, J gene, D gene, V gene, CDR3 protein, CDR3 DNA. The D gene is left open where the match is weak. Clone sizes are given selectively: once, few, many, or a class where the clone is expanded.

>-|TRBJ2-7|TRBD2|TRBV6-5
CASSYRRGGRNEQYF
TGTGCCAGCAGTTATCGGCGGGGGGGCCGAAACGAGCAGTACTTC
>once|TRBJ1-4|-|TRBV4-1
CASSRYTYQRDEKLFF
TGCGCCAGCAGCCGCTATACCTACCAGAGGGACGAAAAACTGTTTTTT
>-|TRBJ1-2|TRBD1|TRBV29-1
CSARTGGGYGYTF
TGCAGCGCCCGGACAGGGGGTGGGTATGGCTACACCTTC
>-|TRBJ1-1|-|TRBV30
CAWLRESGAEAFF
TGTGCCTGGCTGCGTGAGTCGGGCGCTGAAGCTTTCTTT
>few|TRBJ2-1|-|TRBV30
CACGIRPQFF
TGTGCCTGTGGAATTAGGCCACAGTTCTTC
>-|TRBJ1-4|-|TRBV25-1
CASSEAGSGEKLFF
TGTGCCAGCAGTGAAGCCGGATCCGGCGAAAAACTGTTTTTT
>-|TRBJ2-6|-|TRBV30
CAWSVRAGRAGANVLTF
TGTGCCTGGAGTGTACGGGCAGGGCGGGCTGGGGCCAACGTCCTGACTTTC
>-|TRBJ1-1|-|TRBV25-1
CASSAQEDTEAFF
TGTGCCAGCAGTGCCCAGGAGGACACTGAAGCTTTCTTT
>once|TRBJ1-5|-|TRBV29-1
CSVDGEGPQHF
TGCAGCGTCGATGGAGAGGGGCCCCAGCATTTT
>medium-sized|TRBJ2-3|-|TRBV30
CAWGTPTDTQYF
TGTGCCTGGGGGACACCGACAGATACGCAGTATTTT
>-|TRBJ1-2|TRBD1|TRBV7-6
CASSPGTGQDIGYGYTF
TGTGCCAGCAGCCCTGGCACGGGACAGGACATTGGCTATGGCTACACCTTC
>-|TRBJ2-2|-|TRBV6-1
CASRTGHHTGELFF
TGTGCCAGCAGGACGGGACACCACACCGGGGAGCTGTTTTTT
>few|TRBJ1-2|-|TRBV28
CASTRQAGWYGYTF
TGTGCCAGCACCCGACAGGCGGGGTGGTATGGCTACACCTTC
>-|TRBJ1-3|-|TRBV14
CASSHGEFSGNTIYF
TGTGCCAGCAGCCACGGGGAGTTCTCTGGAAACACCATATATTTT
>-|TRBJ1-6|-|TRBV6-5
CASSNGPNSPLHF
TGTGCCAGCAGTAATGGCCCTAATTCACCCCTCCACTTT
>-|TRBJ1-2|-|TRBV19
CASNTQRYGYTF
TGTGCCAGTAACACCCAGCGGTACGGCTACACCTTC
>-|TRBJ2-6|-|TRBV30
CAWSDGPVSGANVLTF
TGTGCCTGGAGTGACGGACCCGTTTCAGGGGCCAACGTCCTGACTTTC
>few|TRBJ1-1|-|TRBV27
CASSAETNTEAFF
TGTGCCAGCAGTGCGGAGACGAACACTGAAGCTTTCTTT
>few|TRBJ1-5|-|TRBV19
CATTGGDWQPQHF
TGTGCCACCACGGGAGGGGATTGGCAGCCCCAGCATTTT
>-|TRBJ2-7|TRBD2|TRBV10-3
CASRTGGRGEQYF
TGTGCCAGCAGAACGGGAGGGCGCGGCGAGCAGTACTTC
>-|TRBJ1-2|TRBD1|TRBV6-5
CASSYGGQGTYGYTF
TGTGCCAGCAGTTACGGAGGACAGGGGACCTATGGCTACACCTTC
>-|TRBJ1-3|TRBD1|TRBV5-6
CASSWTGQTSSGNTIYF
TGTGCCAGCAGCTGGACAGGCCAAACGAGCTCTGGAAACACCATATATTTT
>-|TRBJ1-2|-|TRBV20-1
CSGDTNYGYTF
TGCAGTGGGGACACGAACTATGGCTACACCTTC
>-|TRBJ2-5|TRBD2|TRBV27
CASRLLAGGRETQYF
TGTGCCAGCAGACTATTAGCGGGAGGGCGGGAGACCCAGTACTTC
>once|TRBJ2-6|-|TRBV29-1
CSVDGSSGANVLTF
TGCAGCGTTGATGGAAGCTCTGGGGCCAACGTCCTGACTTTC
>few|TRBJ1-2|-|TRBV6-6
CASSLGGDGYTF
TGTGCCAGCAGCTTGGGGGGGGATGGCTACACCTTC
>-|TRBJ1-2|-|TRBV6-5
CASSPGGGGGYTF
TGTGCCAGCAGTCCCGGTGGGGGAGGGGGCTACACCTTC
>few|TRBJ2-1|-|TRBV27
CASSLFTSRVNEQFF
TGTGCCAGCAGTTTATTTACTAGTCGGGTAAATGAGCAGTTCTTC
>-|TRBJ2-3|-|TRBV4-1
CASSQVRGSTDTQYF
TGCGCCAGCAGCCAAGTACGGGGGAGCACAGATACGCAGTATTTT
>-|TRBJ1-2|TRBD1|TRBV10-3
CAISRGDSFHGYTF
TGTGCCATCAGTAGGGGGGACAGCTTCCATGGCTACACCTTC
>few|TRBJ1-6|-|TRBV19
CASTPEGNSPLHF
TGTGCCAGTACACCCGAGGGGAATTCACCCCTCCACTTT
>-|TRBJ2-7|-|TRBV6-5
CASSKPGTGTYEQYF
TGTGCCAGCAGTAAACCTGGGACTGGAACCTACGAGCAGTACTTC
>-|TRBJ1-2|-|TRBV29-1
CSVQGINYGYTF
TGCAGCGTTCAAGGGATTAACTATGGCTACACCTTC
>-|TRBJ1-3|-|TRBV30
CAWSVSGRGNTIYF
TGTGCCTGGAGTGTATCCGGGAGAGGAAACACCATATATTTT
>-|TRBJ1-1|-|TRBV30
CAWSVGQIDTEAFF
TGTGCCTGGAGTGTCGGACAGATTGACACTGAAGCTTTCTTT
>-|TRBJ1-1|-|TRBV4-3
CASSQSGNTEAFF
TGCGCCAGCAGCCAGTCAGGGAACACTGAAGCTTTCTTT
>-|TRBJ1-4|-|TRBV4-3
CASSQGGGTGNEKLFF
TGCGCCAGCAGCCAAGGGGGAGGGACGGGTAATGAAAAACTGTTTTTT
>-|TRBJ1-5|-|TRBV30
CAWSDSRGGQPQHF
TGTGCCTGGAGTGATAGCAGAGGAGGTCAGCCCCAGCATTTT
>-|TRBJ2-7|-|TRBV2
CASSNDRFYEQYF
TGTGCCAGCAGTAATGACAGATTCTACGAGCAGTACTTC
>-|TRBJ2-3|TRBD1|TRBV4-3
CASSQDRGRGSDTQYF
TGCGCCAGCAGCCAAGATAGAGGCAGGGGGTCAGATACGCAGTATTTT
>-|TRBJ1-2|-|TRBV30
CAWSVSPGATLYGYTF
TGTGCCTGGAGTGTGTCCCCCGGGGCCACCCTCTATGGCTACACCTTC
>-|TRBJ1-1|-|TRBV19
CASSTQLKTEAFF
TGTGCCAGTAGTACCCAACTAAAGACTGAAGCTTTCTTT
>-|TRBJ1-1|TRBD1|TRBV4-1
CASSQEGWETGMNTEAFF
TGCGCCAGCAGCCAAGAAGGTTGGGAGACAGGGATGAACACTGAAGCTTTCTTT
>-|TRBJ2-7|TRBD1|TRBV29-1
CSVSTGGFSYEQYF
TGCAGCGTTTCTACAGGGGGCTTCAGCTACGAGCAGTACTTC
>few|TRBJ1-2|TRBD1|TRBV30
CAWSRDRPYGYTF
TGTGCCTGGAGTAGGGACAGACCCTATGGCTACACCTTC
>-|TRBJ1-2|TRBD1|TRBV4-3
CASSQAGGGTAYGYTF
TGCGCCAGCAGCCAAGCCGGTGGAGGGACAGCCTATGGCTACACCTTC
>-|TRBJ1-2|TRBD1|TRBV6-5
CASKLGQEGGYTF
TGTGCCAGCAAGCTGGGACAGGAAGGGGGCTACACCTTC